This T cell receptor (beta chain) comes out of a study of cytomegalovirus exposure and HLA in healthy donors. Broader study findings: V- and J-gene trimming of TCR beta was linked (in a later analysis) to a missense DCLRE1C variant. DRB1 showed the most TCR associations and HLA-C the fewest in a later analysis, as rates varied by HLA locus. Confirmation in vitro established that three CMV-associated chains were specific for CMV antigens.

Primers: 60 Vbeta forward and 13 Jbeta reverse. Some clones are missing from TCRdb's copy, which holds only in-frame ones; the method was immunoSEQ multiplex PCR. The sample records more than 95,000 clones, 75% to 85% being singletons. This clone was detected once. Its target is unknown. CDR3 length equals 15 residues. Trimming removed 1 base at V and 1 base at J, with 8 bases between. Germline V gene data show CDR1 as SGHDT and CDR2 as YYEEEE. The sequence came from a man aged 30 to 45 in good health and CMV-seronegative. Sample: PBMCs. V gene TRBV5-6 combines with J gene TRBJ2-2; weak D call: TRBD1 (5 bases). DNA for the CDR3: TGTGCCAGCAGCTTGTATGACAGGAACACCGGGGAGCTGTTTTTT. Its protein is CASSLYDRNTGELFF. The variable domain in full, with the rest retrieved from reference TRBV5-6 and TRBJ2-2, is DAGVTQSPTHLIKTRGQQVTLRCSPKSGHDTVSWYQQALGQGPQFIFQYYEEEERQRGNFPDRFSGHQFPNYSSELNVNALLLGDSALYLCASSLYDRNTGELFFGEGSRLTVL.